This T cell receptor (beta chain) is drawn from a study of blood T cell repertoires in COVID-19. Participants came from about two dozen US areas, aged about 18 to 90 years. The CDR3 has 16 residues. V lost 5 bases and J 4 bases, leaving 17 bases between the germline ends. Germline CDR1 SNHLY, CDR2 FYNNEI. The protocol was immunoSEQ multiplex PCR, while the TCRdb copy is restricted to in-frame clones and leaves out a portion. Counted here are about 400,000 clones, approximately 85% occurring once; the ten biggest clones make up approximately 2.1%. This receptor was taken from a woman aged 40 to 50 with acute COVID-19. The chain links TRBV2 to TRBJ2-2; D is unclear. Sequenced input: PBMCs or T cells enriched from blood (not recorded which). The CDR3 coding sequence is TGTGCCAGCAGTAAGACCCCACCCTCTAGCACCGGGGAGCTGTTTTTT. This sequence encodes CASSKTPPSSTGELFF.